Listed here are 5 T cell receptor beta chains from one sample, sequenced in a study of blood T cell repertoires in COVID-19 (dated by TCRdb to 2020 to 2021). Libraries were constructed by the immunoSEQ multiplex PCR assay. In TCRdb, the immuneACCESS table is reduced to in-frame sequences with V and J assigned. These tables do not hold every clone; where another copy was compared, an unresolved V gene accounts for under half, and the others remain unexplained. This sample holds about 68,000 clones; approximately 80% were observed only once. The biggest ten clones account for over 9.5% of the sample. The sequenced material came from peripheral blood. These receptors were collected from a human donor in a cohort sampled during active COVID-19.

This chain connects TRBV7-2 to TRBJ1-2; tentatively, D is TRBD1 (5 bases). In germline, CDR1 is SGHTA, CDR2 FQGNSA. The CDR3 consists of 15 residues. Between the trimmed V and J ends, which lost 2 bases and 4 bases, there was a span of 14 bases. DNA for the CDR3: TGTGCCAGCAGCTTAAAGAGCGGGGGGGGCTATGGCTACACCTTC. It yields the protein CASSLKSGGGYGYTF.

The chain carries TRBV9 and TRBJ2-3; perhaps TRBD2 as D (6 bases). Germline values: CDR1 SGDLS, CDR2 YYNGEE. This CDR3 contains 18 residues. The germline V and J ends were trimmed by 0 bases and 0 bases, with 17 bases remaining between them. This chain's CDR3 is CASSVGFLAGTSTDTQYF. As DNA, the CDR3 is TGTGCCAGCAGCGTAGGTTTTCTGGCGGGAACTAGCACAGATACGCAGTATTTT. The entire variable domain, with the rest obtained from reference TRBV9 and TRBJ2-3, is as follows: DSGVTQTPKHLITATGQRVTLRCSPRSGDLSVYWYQQSLDQGLQFLIQYYNGEERAKGNILERFSAQQFPDLHSELNLSSLELGDSALYFCASSVGFLAGTSTDTQYFGPGTRLTVL.

The chain uses TRBV27 and TRBJ2-7; 8 bases fit TRBD2. Germline trimming cut 6 bases from V and 2 bases from J; bases unmatched to any gene: 6. CDR1 MNHEY and CDR2 SMNVEV come from the germline V gene (reference sequence). The CDR3 is 14 residues long. The chain's CDR3 is CASRSRGGPYEQYF. The CDR3, as DNA: TGTGCCAGCAGGAGCCGGGGGGGCCCCTACGAGCAGTACTTC.

The V gene is TRBV4-1, the J gene TRBJ1-2; D call uncertain. V was cut by 1 base and J by 8 bases, with 20 bases left in between. Germline V CDR1 and CDR2: MGHRA, YSYEKL. This CDR3 has 16 amino acids. DNA of the CDR3: TGCGCCAGCAGCCAAGTACCCGGGTCCCCCGCCCGGGGCTACACCTTC. Protein sequence: CASSQVPGSPARGYTF.

This clone is medium-sized by share. This chain links TRBV3-1 (or the pseudogene TRBV3-2) with TRBJ1-1; no definite D call. The CDR3 has 17 amino acids. CDR1 and CDR2 from the germline V gene are LGHDT and YNNKEL (reference sequence). V lost 0 bases and J 0 bases, leaving 14 bases between the germline ends. The CDR3 DNA reads as TGTGCCAGCAGCCAAGATATGAGGGCGGAGATGAACACTGAAGCTTTCTTT. This codes for CASSQDMRAEMNTEAFF.